These T cell receptor beta chains were read from a single sample in a study of blood T cells in healthy people across ages. TCRdb fed the 5' RACE reads into MiXCR, producing one record per CDR3 protein. This table holds about 730,000 distinct CDR3 sequences, approximately 43% found once. The sequencing input was blood. These receptors were collected from a woman aged 55 to 70 in good health. CDR3s include the opening cysteine and the closing phenylalanine or tryptophan.

TRBV28,CASSPPGSGRDTQYF
TRBV6-1,CASSDDRAPEAFF
TRBV24-1,CATRANGAVSWHF
TRBV4-3,CTSSQESGRAEYTQYF
TRBV6-2/TRBV6-3,CASSYVGQGSEQYF
TRBV7-2,CASSLAAGGTDTQYF
TRBV28,CAGSLEAGLAKNIQYF
TRBV10-1,CASSRGYWNEQFF
TRBV12-3/TRBV12-4,CASTGFPNEQFF
TRBV24-1,CATSDPTGAKNIQYF
TRBV21-1,CASSPGRGRHSNQPQHF
TRBV12-3/TRBV12-4,CASSLGGITEAFF
TRBV6-5,CASSYSGAGAYEQYF
TRBV29-1,CSGTRGGETQYF
TRBV20-1,CSGLVLSEQYF